This paragraph covers one TCR beta chain sequence. Authors' methods: Amplifying reference gene primers gave estimates of nucleated cell counts. The data were produced by immunoSEQ multiplex PCR, yet TCRdb's version contains in-frame clones alone and is incomplete. V and J calls and clone size are copied from that table; D and trimming were computed from the DNA. The sample yields under 500,000 clones, about 90% seen once. This record comes from a study of blood T cell repertoires in COVID-19. Study in general: Whether acute or convalescent, the COVID-19 samples came from the United States, Italy and Spain.

V shed 4 bases, J shed 5 bases, and the junction held 8 bases outside the gene matches. Germline V gene sequence: CDR1 SGHTA, CDR2 FQGNSA. The CDR3 extends over 15 amino acids. This receptor was taken from a woman aged 18-35 years with acute COVID-19. The specimen sequenced was PBMCs or T cells enriched from blood (not recorded which). The rearrangement links TRBV7-2 to TRBJ1-2; 9 bases are a match to TRBD1. The CDR3 DNA is TGTGCCAGCAGCTGGCCGGGACAGGGAGTGTATGGCTACACCTTC. Protein sequence: CASSWPGQGVYGYTF.